A selection of T cell receptor beta chains follows, all from one sample in a study of blood T cell repertoires in COVID-19. Generated by immunoSEQ multiplex PCR, the TCRdb table keeps only in-frame clones and is missing some. The table shows some 20,000 clones, with roughly nine tenths occurring only once. Material for sequencing was peripheral blood. Receptors were obtained from a human donor in a cohort sampled during active COVID-19. The CDR3 runs from the conserved cysteine through the conserved F or W.

TRBJ2-7 | TRBV7-9 | 14 | CASSLEGLVHEQYF
TRBJ2-7 | TRBV3-1/TRBV3-2 | 16 | CASSQPWGEHWYEQYF
TRBJ2-7 | TRBV3-1/TRBV3-2 | 13 | CATQKGVPYEQYF
TRBJ1-1 | TRBV7-9 | 14 | CASSLPGRVTEAFF
TRBJ1-5 | TRBV27 | 13 | CASSKEGYQPQHF
TRBJ1-5 | TRBV5-8 | 16 | CASSLRSRVSYQPQHF
TRBJ2-5 | TRBV14 | 13 | CASSLGLAATQYF
TRBJ2-3 | TRBV5-3 | 17 | CARSFRKPGQCTDTQYF
TRBJ1-2 | TRBV19 | 15 | CASRRPGQGNYGYTF
TRBJ2-7 | TRBV19 | 14 | CASRKRTESYEQYF
TRBJ2-7 | TRBV30 | 13 | CAWSVGGLGEQYF
TRBJ2-1 | TRBV6-2/TRBV6-3 | 15 | CASSYRRGSGNEQFF
TRBJ1-3 | TRBV7-2 | 18 | CASSLKRTGVLQPNTIYF
TRBJ1-3 | TRBV6-5 | 14 | CASRYTGSGNTIYF
TRBJ1-2 | TRBV29-1 | 15 | CSVVVSWQAHYGYTF
TRBJ2-7 | TRBV27 | 12 | CASGIQGYEQYF
TRBJ2-2 | TRBV18 | 20 | CASSLLTGEGGAGVAGELFF
TRBJ2-5 | TRBV4-1 | 19 | CASSRSDLAGGGIQETQYF
TRBJ1-1 | TRBV6-1 | 14 | CASSERGGFTEAFF
TRBJ1-2 | TRBV7-9 | 12 | CASSPTGYGYTF
TRBJ1-2 | TRBV5-4 | 15 | CASSEDVTPRGGYTF
TRBJ2-1 | TRBV5-1 | 14 | CASSLSSGLNEQFF
TRBJ2-1 | TRBV19 | 15 | CASSLEPGQGNEQFF
TRBJ2-1 | TRBV11-3 | 16 | CASSLEGGRADNEQFF
TRBJ1-2 | TRBV7-9 | 13 | CASSSSGRSGYTF
TRBJ1-3 | TRBV3-1/TRBV3-2 | 15 | CASSPTRDSGNTIYF
TRBJ1-3 | TRBV15 | 16 | CATSRDGAGSGNTIYF
TRBJ2-3 | TRBV10-3 | 16 | CAISRGQGGPGDTQYF
TRBJ2-1 | TRBV19 | 15 | CASSISGGSRNEQFF
TRBJ1-2 | TRBV7-9 | 14 | CASSLTGGIYGYTF
TRBJ2-3 | TRBV25-1 | 16 | CASSEIPGQGTDTQYF
TRBJ2-5 | TRBV7-8 | 14 | CASSLPGSRETQYF
TRBJ2-1 | TRBV11-2 | 12 | CASSRTRNEQFF
TRBJ2-3 | TRBV13 | 18 | CASSLGVSDRARTDTQYF
TRBJ1-2 | TRBV19 | 13 | CASSHQGYYGYTF
TRBJ2-5 | TRBV10-3 | 11 | CAITNGETQYF
TRBJ2-7 | TRBV5-1 | 14 | CASSRPRDRGEQYF
TRBJ1-6 | TRBV11-3 | 14 | CASTARGTHSPLHF
TRBJ2-7 | TRBV6-6 | 12 | CASSQTTYEQYF
TRBJ2-1 | TRBV5-1 | 17 | CASSLLSPRSSYNEQFF
TRBJ2-1 | TRBV7-2 | 15 | CASRTGGFSYNEQFF
TRBJ2-5 | TRBV7-6 | 15 | CASSLGMGQQETQYF
TRBJ2-7 | TRBV15 | 14 | CATSRPGQAAEQYF
TRBJ1-1 | TRBV29-1 | 15 | CSVESGSYRNTEAFF
TRBJ1-5 | TRBV6-5 | 13 | CASRSGVGQPQHF
TRBJ2-7 | TRBV19 | 14 | CASSRELNTYEQYF
TRBJ2-1 | TRBV4-2 | 13 | CASSPGIKDEQFF
TRBJ1-2 | TRBV4-1 | 16 | CASSQDPQRGNYGYTF
TRBJ2-7 | TRBV10-3 | 13 | CAISDTRENEQYF
TRBJ1-2 | TRBV5-6 | 14 | CASSFEGVAYGYTF
TRBJ2-5 | TRBV5-1 | 15 | CASSLAGGWGETQYF
TRBJ1-1 | TRBV11-3 | 12 | CATMSGTNEAFF
TRBJ2-1 | TRBV7-9 | 14 | CASSLIFRRSEQFF
TRBJ2-3 | TRBV11-3 | 14 | CASSLRAGSDTQYF
TRBJ1-5 | TRBV3-1/TRBV3-2 | 17 | CASSQGRGGSSNQPQHF